The 9 T cell receptor beta chains below were found in one sample sequenced in a study of OX40 agonist ivuxolimab in advanced cancers. TCRdb keeps only in-frame clones here, not all; method: immunoSEQ multiplex PCR. Here the sample spans 30,000 or so clones, roughly 84% being singletons. Sequences were derived from CD4+ or CD8+ T cells sorted from blood, sampled in a trial of the OX40 agonist ivuxolimab. The source is an adult with an advanced solid tumor such as melanoma, head and neck, liver or kidney cancer.

Regarding this clone: The same CDR3 can be traced to other DNA sequences in this sample. The chain recombines TRBV19 with TRBJ1-6; 7 bases are a match to TRBD1. V lost 3 bases, J lost 7 bases, and 3 bases stayed unmatched. CDR1 LNHDA and CDR2 SQIVND come from the germline V gene (reference sequence). The CDR3 contains 14 residues. Written as DNA, the CDR3 is TGTGCCAGTAGTATCGGGACAGAGAATTCACCCCTCCACTTT. It specifies CASSIGTENSPLHF.

This chain joins TRBV30 and TRBJ2-5, with D possibly matching TRBD1 (5 bases). V was clipped by 4 bases and J by 3 bases, with 12 bases between them. Per germline, CDR1 GTSNPN and CDR2 SVGIG (reference sequence). CDR3 size: 13 residues. CDR3 region: CAWKRAGKETQYF. As DNA, the CDR3 is TGTGCCTGGAAACGGGCAGGGAAAGAGACCCAGTACTTC.

The rearrangement joins TRBV30 to TRBJ2-1; TRBD2 matches at 13 bases. The J segment lost 0 bases and the V segment lost 1 base, leaving 9 bases of the junction unmatched. The CDR3 extends over 19 amino acids. Per germline, CDR1 GTSNPN and CDR2 SVGIG (reference sequence). Written as DNA, the CDR3 is TGTGCCTGGAGTGACGGTGGACTAGCGGGAGAAAGCTCCTACAATGAGCAGTTCTTC. This translates into CAWSDGGLAGESSYNEQFF. Filled out from reference TRBV30 and TRBJ2-1, the complete variable domain reads SQTIHQWPATLVQPVGSPLSLECTVEGTSNPNLYWYRQAAGRGLQLLFYSVGIGQISSEVPQNLSASRPQDRQFILSSKKLLLSDSGFYLCAWSDGGLAGESSYNEQFFGPGTRLTVL.

As to this clone: One end of the junction is discordant with germline, which a read error may explain. The rearrangement uses TRBV7-9 and TRBJ1-4; 8 nucleotides agree with TRBD1. Germline CDR1 SEHNR, CDR2 FQNEAQ (reference sequence). The CDR3 extends over 10 amino acids. The CDR3 DNA follows: TGTGCCAGCGAGGACAGGGCCCTTGATTTT. Its protein is CASEDRALDF.

The chain carries TRBV27 and TRBJ1-1; D not certain. CDR3 length equals 14 residues. In germline, CDR1 is MNHEY, CDR2 SMNVEV (reference sequence). V was cut by 5 bases and J by 0 bases, with 10 bases left in between. The CDR3 coding sequence is TGTGCCAGCAGTCCGACACCGATGAACACTGAAGCTTTCTTT. Protein product: CASSPTPMNTEAFF.

The chain carries TRBV28 and TRBJ2-2; possible D gene TRBD1, 5 bases. V lost 6 bases and J 3 bases, leaving 14 bases between the germline ends. The CDR3 spans 15 residues. Germline V gene data show CDR1 as MDHEN and CDR2 as SYDVKM. The CDR3 protein is CASRKNGRDTGELFF. In DNA, the CDR3 is TGTGCCAGCAGGAAGAATGGCAGGGACACCGGGGAGCTGTTTTTT.

The chain is built from TRBV5-4 and TRBJ1-1, with unresolved D. The CDR3 is made up of 14 amino acids. V gave up 1 base and J gave up 4 bases, with 11 bases separating them. Per the germline V gene, CDR1 is SGHNT and CDR2 is YYREEE (reference sequence). The CDR3 DNA is TGTGCCAGCAGCTTGCGGTCTATTAGCACTGAAGCTTTCTTT. Translation gives CASSLRSISTEAFF.

This chain links TRBV6-6 with TRBJ1-2; tentative D call: TRBD1 (5 bases). Trimming took off 2 bases at V and 4 bases at J, with 14 bases between the two ends. This CDR3 is built from 15 residues. Germline loops: CDR1 MNHNY, CDR2 SVGAGI (reference sequence). CDR3 region: CASSYPGPEGYGYTF. The CDR3 DNA is TGTGCCAGCAGTTACCCGGGACCCGAGGGCTATGGCTACACCTTC.

The CDR3 loop reads CASSYNSGEYSYEQYF. In nucleotides, the CDR3 is TGTGCCAGCAGTTACAATTCGGGGGAATACTCCTACGAGCAGTACTTC. The chain links TRBV6-5 to TRBJ2-7, with a tentative D call TRBD2 (6 bases). Trimming removed 2 bases from V and 0 bases from J, with 14 bases in between. The germline V gene encodes CDR1 MNHEY and CDR2 SVGAGI. This CDR3 contains 16 residues.